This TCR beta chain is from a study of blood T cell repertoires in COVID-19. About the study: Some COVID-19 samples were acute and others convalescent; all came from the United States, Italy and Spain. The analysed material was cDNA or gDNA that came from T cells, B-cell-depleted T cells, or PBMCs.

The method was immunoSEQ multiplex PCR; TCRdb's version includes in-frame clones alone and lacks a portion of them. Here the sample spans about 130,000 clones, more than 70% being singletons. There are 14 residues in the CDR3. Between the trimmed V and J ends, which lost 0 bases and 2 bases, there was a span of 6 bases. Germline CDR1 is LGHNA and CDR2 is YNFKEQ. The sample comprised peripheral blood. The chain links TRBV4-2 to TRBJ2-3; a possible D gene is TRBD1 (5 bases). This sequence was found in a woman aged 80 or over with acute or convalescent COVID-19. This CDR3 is CASSQETDTDTQYF. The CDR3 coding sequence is TGTGCCAGCAGCCAAGAGACAGACACAGATACGCAGTATTTT.